This TCR beta chain emerged from a study of spatial heterogeneity in lung cancer. Time point: blood at routine non-recurrence follow-up after resection. The germline V gene encodes CDR1 DFQATT and CDR2 SNEGSKA (reference sequence). There are 12 residues in the CDR3. V shed 3 bases and J shed 9 bases, with 12 bases lying between them. In the library, each TCR cDNA molecule bore its own unique molecular identifier. TCRdb itself ran the 5' RACE reads through MiXCR, one entry per CDR3 protein. The profile shows over 40,000 distinct CDR3 sequences, roughly 12% of them singletons. The J gene is TRBJ2-1, the V gene TRBV20-1; possibly TRBD2 for D (5 bases). The source is a male donor with early-stage non-small cell lung cancer. The source material was PBMCs, sampled at follow-up. DNA for the CDR3: TGCAGTGCTAGGAGGAGGATACGTGAGCAGTTCTTC. Amino acids: CSARRRIREQFF.